Below, 21 T cell receptor beta chains from the same sample are listed, as sequenced in a study of shared clonotypes between healthy human individuals. TCRdb's copy holds only in-frame clones and misses some; the assay was immunoSEQ multiplex PCR. The repertoire has some 2.1 million clones, about 94% of them found once; the top ten carry more than 1.5%. The naive CD8 fraction comprised CD45RO-negative cells positively selected for CCR7 and excluded terminally differentiated effector memory CD45RA+ cells. Sequenced sample: naive CD8+ T cells from PBMCs. The receptors stem from a young man in good health. Some clones in this sample may be carry-over from other donors' samples.

This chain connects TRBV29-1 to TRBJ1-2; TRBD1 aligns across 9 bases. Trimming at V came to 7 bases and at J to 3 bases, leaving 6 bases not matched to a gene. The V gene's germline CDR1 is SQVTM and CDR2 ANQGSEA. The CDR3 extends over 13 amino acids. CDR3 sequence (DNA): TGCAGCGCGACAGGGGGTTTGGACTATGGCTACACCTTC. It translates to CSATGGLDYGYTF.

This chain joins TRBV7-9 and TRBJ2-7; 9 bases fit TRBD2. Germline CDR1 is SEHNR and CDR2 is FQNEAQ (reference sequence). Trimming took 2 bases from V and 5 from J; bases not matched to a gene: 10. The CDR3 has 16 residues. This chain's CDR3 is CASSLRSLAGVDEQYF. The CDR3, as DNA: TGTGCCAGCAGCTTAAGGTCGTTAGCGGGAGTCGACGAGCAGTACTTC.

The V call is TRBV7-8, the J call TRBJ2-2, with 11 bases fitting TRBD2. The CDR3 has 16 amino acids. J gave up 6 bases and V 7 bases, and 10 bases lay outside the gene matches. Germline CDR1 reads SGHVS; CDR2 reads FQNEAQ. The CDR3 loop reads CASIPTSGSHPGELFF. CDR3 sequence (DNA): TGTGCCAGCATTCCAACTAGCGGGAGCCATCCCGGGGAGCTGTTTTTT.

V usage is TRBV27 and J usage is TRBJ2-7; TRBD2 matches at 12 bases. The CDR3 sequence is 17 residues long. Germline V gene lookup returns CDR1 MNHEY and CDR2 SMNVEV (reference sequence). Losses at the gene ends were 6 bases for V and 7 bases for J; bases not matched to a gene: 16. CDR3 bases: TGTGCCAGCAGCCCCGCCCCCGTGACTAGCGGGAGCTGGGAGCAGTACTTC. Translating it yields CASSPAPVTSGSWEQYF.

The chain couples TRBV2 to TRBJ2-5; 7 bases agree with TRBD2. Germline CDR1 is SNHLY and CDR2 is FYNNEI. The CDR3 consists of 16 residues. V trimming: 5 bases; J trimming: 4 bases; junction bases outside the gene matches: 13. CDR3 sequence: CASSQPRGDLSETQYF. The CDR3 DNA reads as TGTGCCAGCAGTCAACCCCGGGGGGACCTATCAGAGACCCAGTACTTC.

The V call is TRBV6-1, the J call TRBJ2-5, with 7 bases lining up with TRBD2. This CDR3 contains 15 residues. With V trimmed by 2 bases and J by 1 base, 4 bases remained unmatched. Germline CDR1 reads MNHNS; CDR2 reads SASEGT. The CDR3 bases are TGTGCCAGCAGTGAACTGGGAGGGCCCCAAGAGACCCAGTACTTC. Translating it yields CASSELGGPQETQYF.

V is TRBV4-1 and J is TRBJ1-1; possible D gene TRBD1, 5 bases. CDR1 is MGHRA and CDR2 is YSYEKL in the germline V gene. This CDR3 is 16 amino acids long. The ends were cut back, 4 bases at V and 5 bases at J, with 20 bases in the middle. In DNA form, the CDR3 reads TGCGCCAGCAGCCCAAATCCGGGACGAGAGGGTACTGAAGCTTTCTTT. It codes for CASSPNPGREGTEAFF.

The chain carries TRBV27 and TRBJ1-1; 8 nucleotides match TRBD1. The CDR3 has 14 residues. The J segment lost 5 bases and the V segment lost 3 bases, leaving 5 bases of the junction unmatched. Germline values: CDR1 MNHEY, CDR2 SMNVEV (reference sequence). The chain's CDR3 is CASSFQGAGTEAFF. The DNA of the CDR3 is TGTGCCAGCAGTTTTCAGGGGGCAGGGACTGAAGCTTTCTTT.

This sequence joins TRBV28 and TRBJ2-3; 8 nucleotides agree with TRBD1. Germline CDR1 reads MDHEN; CDR2 reads SYDVKM. V shed 3 bases and J 1 base; nucleotides not matched to a gene: 3. CDR3 length: 15 residues. In nucleotides, the CDR3 is TGTGCCAGCAGTTTTCAGGGACAGGGCACAGATACGCAGTATTTT. Translation: CASSFQGQGTDTQYF.

J is TRBJ2-5 and V is TRBV28; TRBD1 might be the D (5 bases). The germline V and J ends were trimmed by 6 bases and 5 bases, with 10 bases remaining between them. CDR3 length: 12 amino acids. From germline, CDR1 is MDHEN and CDR2 SYDVKM. CDR3 nucleotide sequence: TGTGCCAGCAGCCAAGGGGCGGAGACCCAGTACTTC. It codes for CASSQGAETQYF.

The V call is TRBV9, the J call TRBJ1-3; D gene unclear. This CDR3 comprises 16 residues. Germline V gives CDR1 SGDLS, CDR2 YYNGEE. Trimming removed 0 bases from V and 0 bases from J, with 10 bases in between. The CDR3 DNA reads as TGTGCCAGCAGCGTAGGCGGCGGAAACTCTGGAAACACCATATATTTT. Translating gives CASSVGGGNSGNTIYF.

This clone has only one observation. J is TRBJ2-7 and V is TRBV30, with D maybe TRBD1 (6 bases). Trimming took 2 bases from V and 3 from J, leaving 8 bases between them. Germline V gene data show CDR1 as GTSNPN and CDR2 as SVGIG (reference sequence). The CDR3 covers 12 residues. The CDR3 is CAWSLQGYEQYF. CDR3 coding DNA: TGTGCCTGGAGTTTACAGGGCTACGAGCAGTACTTC.

V gene TRBV12-5 combines with J gene TRBJ2-1; TRBD2 matches at 9 bases. This CDR3 comprises 20 residues. Germline values: CDR1 LGHNT, CDR2 FRNRAP. V lost 6 bases and J lost 0; bases outside the gene matches: 18. CDR3 sequence reads: CASGTDGAGGISPSYNEQFF. In nucleotides, the CDR3 is TGTGCTAGTGGCACCGATGGGGCGGGAGGGATATCACCCTCCTACAATGAGCAGTTCTTC.

This clone was found once. The identical CDR3 is also encoded by other nucleotide sequences in the sample. The chain carries TRBV7-9 and TRBJ1-5; D gene unclear. Germline CDR1 is SEHNR and CDR2 is FQNEAQ (reference sequence). The CDR3 sequence is 13 residues long. V shed 0 bases and J shed 4 bases, with 4 bases lying between them. Here the CDR3 reads CASSLARNQPQHF. In nucleotides, the CDR3 is TGTGCCAGCAGCTTAGCCAGGAATCAGCCCCAGCATTTT.

V is TRBV5-1 and J is TRBJ1-1; 8 bases line up with TRBD1. The germline gives CDR1 SGHRS, CDR2 YFSETQ. The CDR3 runs to 15 residues. V trimming: 4 bases; J trimming: 4 bases; junction bases outside the gene matches: 9. The CDR3 region has the DNA TGCGCCAGCAGCCAACTACAGGGGGGTGTCACTGAAGCTTTCTTT. Its translation is CASSQLQGGVTEAFF.

This chain links TRBV9 with TRBJ2-5; D unresolved. The germline V gene has CDR1 SGDLS and CDR2 YYNGEE. V shed 1 base and J shed 5 bases, with 18 bases lying between them. The CDR3 spans 16 residues. CDR3 in amino acids: CASSVSMWTGRETQYF. The CDR3, as DNA: TGTGCCAGCAGCGTATCAATGTGGACGGGTCGGGAGACCCAGTACTTC. The complete variable domain, with remaining parts taken from reference TRBV9 and TRBJ2-5, reads DSGVTQTPKHLITATGQRVTLRCSPRSGDLSVYWYQQSLDQGLQFLIQYYNGEERAKGNILERFSAQQFPDLHSELNLSSLELGDSALYFCASSVSMWTGRETQYFGPGTRLLVL.

Only one count was recorded for this clone. Written as DNA, the CDR3 is TGTGCCAGCAGCTTAGCGATGTCAGTCCAAGAGACCCAGTACTTC. Protein sequence: CASSLAMSVQETQYF. The genes are TRBV7-9 and TRBJ2-5; D uncertain. The CDR3 covers 15 residues. Germline assignment: CDR1 SEHNR and CDR2 FQNEAQ (reference sequence). Deletions cut 0 bases from V and 1 base from J, with 9 bases between.

V gene TRBV6-4 combines with J gene TRBJ2-1; 9 nucleotides match TRBD2. Germline V gene data show CDR1 as MRHNA and CDR2 as SNTAGT. With 4 bases clipped from V and 4 bases from J, the junction kept 8 bases outside the gene matches. The CDR3 length is 16 residues. CDR3 nucleotide sequence: TGTGCCAGCAGTGTGACTAGCGGAGGGGAGTACAATGAGCAGTTCTTC. This encodes CASSVTSGGEYNEQFF.

V is TRBV2 and J is TRBJ1-2; D is unclear. The CDR3 length is 14 residues. V was clipped by 3 bases and J by 4 bases, with 12 bases between them. The germline V gene has CDR1 SNHLY and CDR2 FYNNEI. The CDR3 spells CASSDDPEGYGYTF. In DNA, the CDR3 is TGTGCCAGCAGTGACGACCCCGAGGGCTATGGCTACACCTTC.

The sample holds one count of this clone. Other DNA sequences from this sample encode an identical CDR3 as well. The chain has TRBV15 and TRBJ1-5; tentatively, D is TRBD1 (5 bases). CDR1 and CDR2 (germline): LNHNV, YYDKDF (reference sequence). The CDR3 totals 15 residues. The V and J ends lost 0 bases and 2 bases respectively, with 8 bases between them. CDR3 sequence reads: CATSRERGGNQPQHF. The CDR3 DNA sequence: TGTGCCACCAGCAGAGAGAGGGGTGGCAATCAGCCCCAGCATTTT.

The CDR3 DNA sequence: TGTGCCAGCAGCTTATCGGCGCGGGAGGAGGGGCGAGATACGCAGTATTTT. This translates into CASSLSAREEGRDTQYF. The chain joins TRBV13 to TRBJ2-3; 8 bases match TRBD2. The V and J ends lost 2 bases and 5 bases, in that order; junction bases with no gene match: 12. CDR3 size: 17 residues. Germline lookup yields CDR1 PRHDT and CDR2 FYEKMQ (reference sequence).